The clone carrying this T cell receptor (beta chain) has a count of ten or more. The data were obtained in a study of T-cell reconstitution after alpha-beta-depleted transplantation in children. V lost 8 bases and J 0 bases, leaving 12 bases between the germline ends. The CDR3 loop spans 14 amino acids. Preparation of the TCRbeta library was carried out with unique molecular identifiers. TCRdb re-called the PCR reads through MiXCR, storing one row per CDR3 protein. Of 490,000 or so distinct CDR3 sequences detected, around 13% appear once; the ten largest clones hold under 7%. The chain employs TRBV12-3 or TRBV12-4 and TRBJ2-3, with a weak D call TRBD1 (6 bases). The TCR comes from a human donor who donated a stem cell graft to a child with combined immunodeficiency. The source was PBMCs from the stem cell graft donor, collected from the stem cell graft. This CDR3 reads CASLSRGSTDTQYF. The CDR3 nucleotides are TGTGCCAGCCTTTCGAGGGGGAGCACAGATACGCAGTATTTT.